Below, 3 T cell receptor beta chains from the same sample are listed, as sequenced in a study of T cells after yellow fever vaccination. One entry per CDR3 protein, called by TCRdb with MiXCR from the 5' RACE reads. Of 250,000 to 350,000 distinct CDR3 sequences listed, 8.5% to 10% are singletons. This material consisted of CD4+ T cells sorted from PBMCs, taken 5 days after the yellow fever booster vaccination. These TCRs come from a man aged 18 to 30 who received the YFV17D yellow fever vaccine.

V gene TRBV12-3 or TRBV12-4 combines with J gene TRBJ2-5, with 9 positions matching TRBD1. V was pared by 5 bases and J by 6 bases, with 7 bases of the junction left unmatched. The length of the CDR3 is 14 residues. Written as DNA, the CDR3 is TGTGCCAGCAGTCCGGGACAGGGTGAAAAGACCCAGTACTTC. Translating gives CASSPGQGEKTQYF.

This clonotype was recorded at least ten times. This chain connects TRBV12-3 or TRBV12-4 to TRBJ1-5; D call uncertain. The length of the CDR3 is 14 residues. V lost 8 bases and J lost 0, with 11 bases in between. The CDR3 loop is CASAYVNSNQPQHF. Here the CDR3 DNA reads TGTGCCAGCGCCTATGTCAATAGCAATCAGCCCCAGCATTTT.

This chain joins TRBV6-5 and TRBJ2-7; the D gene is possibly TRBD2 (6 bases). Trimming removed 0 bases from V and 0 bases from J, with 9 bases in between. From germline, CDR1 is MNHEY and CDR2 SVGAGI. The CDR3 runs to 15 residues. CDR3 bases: TGTGCCAGCAGTTACTCGCAGGACTACTCCTACGAGCAGTACGTC. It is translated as CASSYSQDYSYEQYV.